These T cell receptor beta chains were read from a single sample in a study of shared clonotypes between healthy human individuals. Assay: immunoSEQ multiplex PCR; the TCRdb copy retains only in-frame clones and omits some. The table has about 1.5 million clones, roughly 96% seen once; the top ten hold approximately 1.1%. The specimen sequenced was naive CD4+ T cells sorted from blood. All receptors come from a man aged 30-40 years in good health. Both conserved end residues are part of each CDR3. A D gene is named only where the DNA matches it firmly. Clone size is shown for a subset of rows, as once, few, many or a class of expanded clone.

TRBJ2-3 | TRBD1 | 16 | TRBV11-2 | - | CASSQPTGVGTDTQYF | TGTGCCAGCAGCCAACCTACAGGGGTTGGCACAGATACGCAGTATTTT
TRBJ2-1 | TRBD1 | 14 | TRBV19 | - | CASRRDRGHNEQFF | TGTGCCAGTAGAAGAGACAGGGGCCACAATGAGCAGTTCTTC
TRBJ2-5 | TRBD1 | 15 | TRBV18 | - | CASSPRQGAGETQYF | TGTGCCAGCTCACCACGGCAGGGGGCAGGGGAGACCCAGTACTTC
TRBJ2-1 | TRBD2 | 16 | TRBV7-9 | - | CASSGRTSGGPHEQFF | TGTGCCAGCAGCGGAAGGACTAGCGGAGGTCCCCATGAGCAGTTCTTC
TRBJ2-2 | - | 14 | TRBV11-3 | - | CASSLYGNTGELFF | TGTGCCAGCAGCTTATATGGGAACACCGGGGAGCTGTTTTTT
TRBJ2-7 | TRBD1 | 17 | TRBV18 | - | CASSASLSGTGGYEQYF | TGTGCCAGCTCAGCCTCCCTTTCCGGGACAGGGGGATACGAGCAGTACTTC
TRBJ2-5 | TRBD1 | 18 | TRBV5-4 | - | CASSPGPGQGNWGETQYF | TGTGCCAGCAGCCCGGGACCGGGACAGGGGAACTGGGGAGAGACCCAGTACTTC
TRBJ2-5 | - | 14 | TRBV5-1 | - | CASSFGTAEETQYF | TGCGCCAGCAGCTTCGGGACCGCCGAAGAGACCCAGTACTTC
TRBJ1-1 | - | 13 | TRBV2 | - | CASSEAVNTEAFF | TGTGCCAGCAGTGAAGCTGTGAACACTGAAGCTTTCTTT
TRBJ2-2 | TRBD2 | 15 | TRBV5-1 | - | CASSLFSGSPGELFF | TGCGCCAGCAGCTTGTTTAGCGGGAGCCCCGGGGAGCTGTTTTTT
TRBJ2-3 | TRBD2 | 16 | TRBV7-2 | - | CASSRQVGGRADTQYF | TGTGCCAGCAGCCGACAGGTGGGCGGGAGGGCGGATACGCAGTATTTT
TRBJ2-3 | TRBD2 | 14 | TRBV10-3 | - | CAISEVRETYTQYF | TGTGCCATCAGTGAGGTGCGGGAGACATATACGCAGTATTTT
TRBJ2-1 | - | 11 | TRBV21-1 | - | CASSKAGEQFF | TGTGCCAGCAGCAAAGCTGGTGAGCAGTTCTTC
TRBJ1-2 | - | 11 | TRBV28 | - | CASSSGSGYTF | TGTGCCAGCAGTTCCGGGAGCGGCTACACCTTC
TRBJ2-5 | - | 18 | TRBV19 | - | CASRRQDLGQGEQETQYF | TGTGCCAGTAGGCGGCAGGACCTAGGGCAGGGAGAGCAAGAGACCCAGTACTTC
TRBJ1-1 | - | 12 | TRBV7-9 | - | CASSHGAGAAFF | TGTGCCAGCAGCCACGGGGCAGGGGCAGCTTTCTTT
TRBJ1-5 | - | 15 | TRBV18 | - | CASSPLSGSNQPQHF | TGTGCCAGCTCACCACTTAGCGGTAGCAATCAGCCCCAGCATTTT
TRBJ2-7 | TRBD1 | 15 | TRBV28 | once | CASSPGTGPSYEQYF | TGTGCCAGCAGTCCCGGGACAGGGCCATCCTACGAGCAGTACTTC
TRBJ1-4 | - | 14 | TRBV5-4 | - | CASSAGQGREKLFF | TGTGCCAGCAGCGCCGGGCAGGGGCGGGAAAAACTGTTTTTT
TRBJ1-2 | TRBD1 | 14 | TRBV6-1 | - | CASSARGQTYGYTF | TGTGCCAGCAGTGCAAGGGGACAGACTTATGGCTACACCTTC
TRBJ2-7 | - | 15 | TRBV10-3 | once | CAISESGTIVHEQYF | TGTGCCATCAGTGAGTCGGGGACCATCGTCCACGAGCAGTACTTC
TRBJ2-5 | TRBD1 | 15 | TRBV7-7 | - | CASSLEQGFIETQYF | TGTGCTAGCAGCTTAGAACAGGGGTTTATCGAGACCCAGTACTTC
TRBJ2-1 | - | 14 | TRBV11-2 | once | CASSSRSSFNEQFF | TGTGCCAGCAGCTCGAGATCATCCTTCAATGAGCAGTTCTTC
TRBJ2-3 | TRBD2 | 16 | TRBV5-1 | - | CASSLAATSGTDTQYF | TGCGCCAGCAGCTTGGCCGCGACTAGCGGCACAGATACGCAGTATTTT
TRBJ1-1 | TRBD1 | 14 | TRBV5-6 | - | CASSVLTGDSEAFF | TGTGCCAGCAGCGTTCTTACAGGGGATTCCGAAGCTTTCTTT
TRBJ2-7 | TRBD2 | 17 | TRBV18 | once | CASSPLTSGIRRGEQYF | TGTGCCAGCTCACCACTAACTAGCGGGATCCGCCGGGGAGAGCAGTACTTC
TRBJ2-1 | TRBD2 | 15 | TRBV15 | - | CATSRGLAGGNEQFF | TGTGCCACCAGCAGAGGTCTAGCGGGTGGGAATGAGCAGTTCTTC
TRBJ2-2 | - | 14 | TRBV28 | once | CASSLSVWGGELFF | TGTGCCAGCAGTTTGTCAGTTTGGGGCGGGGAGCTGTTTTTT
TRBJ1-2 | - | 13 | TRBV14 | - | CASSPRITGGYTF | TGTGCCAGCAGCCCCAGAATCACGGGAGGCTACACCTTC
TRBJ2-2 | - | 16 | TRBV6-5 | - | CASSYRQEQNTGELFF | TGTGCCAGCAGTTATAGACAGGAACAAAACACCGGGGAGCTGTTTTTT
TRBJ2-7 | - | 14 | TRBV4-1 | - | CASSQDGLYYEQYF | TGCGCCAGCAGCCAAGATGGACTTTACTACGAGCAGTACTTC
TRBJ1-1 | - | 13 | TRBV2 | - | CASSGTMNTEAFF | TGTGCCAGCAGTGGGACGATGAACACTGAAGCTTTCTTT
TRBJ1-2 | - | 12 | TRBV28 | - | CASRQINYGYTF | TGTGCCAGCCGACAGATTAACTATGGCTACACCTTC
TRBJ2-1 | - | 14 | TRBV19 | - | CASSGQLTYNEQFF | TGTGCCAGTAGTGGACAGCTTACCTACAATGAGCAGTTCTTC
TRBJ2-3 | - | 13 | TRBV10-1 | - | CASSFSSTDTQYF | TGCGCCAGCAGTTTCTCCAGCACAGATACGCAGTATTTT
TRBJ2-3 | TRBD2 | 15 | TRBV10-2 | - | CASSEPSGSADTQYF | TGCGCCAGCAGTGAGCCTAGCGGGAGTGCAGATACGCAGTATTTT
TRBJ1-1 | - | 17 | TRBV27 | - | CASSLRRTEGLNTEAFF | TGTGCCAGCAGTTTAAGAAGGACGGAGGGCTTGAACACTGAAGCTTTCTTT
TRBJ1-5 | - | 15 | TRBV23-1 | - | CASSNRGWLGQPQHF | TGCGCCAGCAGTAATAGGGGGTGGCTGGGTCAGCCCCAGCATTTT
TRBJ2-2 | TRBD2 | 17 | TRBV9 | - | CASSVGEREFVTGELFF | TGTGCCAGCAGCGTCGGGGAGCGGGAGTTTGTCACCGGGGAGCTGTTTTTT
TRBJ2-7 | - | 15 | TRBV5-1 | - | CASSLRQGGYYEQYF | TGCGCCAGCAGCCTGAGACAGGGAGGCTACTACGAGCAGTACTTC
TRBJ2-3 | - | 14 | TRBV29-1 | - | CSVAQGVGLDTQYF | TGCAGCGTTGCCCAGGGGGTAGGACTAGACACGCAGTATTTT
TRBJ1-2 | TRBD1 | 13 | TRBV29-1 | - | CSVETGQLGGYTF | TGCAGCGTTGAAACGGGACAGCTCGGTGGCTACACCTTC
TRBJ2-7 | - | 12 | TRBV5-1 | once | CASSLRGFEQYF | TGCGCCAGCAGCTTGAGGGGTTTTGAGCAGTACTTC
TRBJ1-1 | TRBD1 | 14 | TRBV18 | - | CASSMGQNRGEAFF | TGTGCCAGCTCAATGGGACAGAACCGAGGTGAAGCTTTCTTT
TRBJ2-7 | - | 14 | TRBV7-6 | - | CASSLAGGVYEQYF | TGTGCCAGCAGCTTAGCGGGAGGTGTCTACGAGCAGTACTTC
TRBJ2-3 | TRBD1 | 16 | TRBV7-8 | - | CASSPHDRGPTDTQYF | TGTGCCAGCAGCCCACACGACAGGGGACCCACAGATACGCAGTATTTT
TRBJ2-7 | TRBD2 | 17 | TRBV5-4 | - | CASSPGPRTSGTYEQYF | TGTGCCAGCAGTCCGGGCCCACGGACTAGCGGAACCTACGAGCAGTACTTC